The sample holds many counts of the clone carrying this T cell receptor (beta chain). Antigen: not known. CDR1 and CDR2 from the germline V gene are MNHEY and SVGAGI. CDR3 size: 13 residues. The V gene lost 0 bases and the J gene lost 8 bases, with 11 bases spanning the gap. This record comes from a study of T cell repertoires in cytomegalovirus infection. About the research overall: Shared public TCR beta signatures pointed to both CMV infection and a matching HLA type.

Findings and caveats of the study: Ex vivo, HLA-C-restricted CMV-specific TCR beta clonotypes prevailed over the rest of the response. Identification of carriers of CMV plus the relevant HLA was performed using cumulative public TCR beta family frequency.

TCRdb redid the calling of the reads with MiXCR, one entry per CDR3 protein. The sample contains about 120,000 distinct CDR3 sequences, roughly a tenth of which appear only once. The TCR comes from a human donor in good health (CMV status not recorded). Some clones in this sample may be carry-over from other donors' samples. The sample consisted of PBMCs, sequenced either directly or after in vitro stimulation (not recorded which). The rearrangement joins TRBV6-5 to TRBJ2-7, with a tentative D call TRBD2 (7 bases). The CDR3 is CASSYSAGGQQYF. The CDR3 DNA reads TGTGCCAGCAGTTACTCCGCCGGGGGGCAGCAGTACTTC.